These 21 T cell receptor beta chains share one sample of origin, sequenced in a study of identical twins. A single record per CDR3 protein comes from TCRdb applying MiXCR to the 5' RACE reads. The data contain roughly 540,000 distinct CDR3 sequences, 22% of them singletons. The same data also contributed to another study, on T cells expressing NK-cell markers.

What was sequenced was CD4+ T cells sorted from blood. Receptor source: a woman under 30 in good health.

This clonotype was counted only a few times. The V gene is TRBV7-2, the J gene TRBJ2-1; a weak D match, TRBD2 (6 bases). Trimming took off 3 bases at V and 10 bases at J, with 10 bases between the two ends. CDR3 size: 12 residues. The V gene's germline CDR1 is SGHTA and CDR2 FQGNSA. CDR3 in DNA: TGTGCCAGCAGCTTTGGGACTCGGGAGCAGTTCTTC. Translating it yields CASSFGTREQFF.

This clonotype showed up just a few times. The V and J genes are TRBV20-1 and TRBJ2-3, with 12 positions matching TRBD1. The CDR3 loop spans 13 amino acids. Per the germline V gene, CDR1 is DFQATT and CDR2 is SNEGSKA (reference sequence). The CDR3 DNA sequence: TGCAGACCGGGACAGGGGGCAACAGATACGCAGTATTTT. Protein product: CRPGQGATDTQYF.

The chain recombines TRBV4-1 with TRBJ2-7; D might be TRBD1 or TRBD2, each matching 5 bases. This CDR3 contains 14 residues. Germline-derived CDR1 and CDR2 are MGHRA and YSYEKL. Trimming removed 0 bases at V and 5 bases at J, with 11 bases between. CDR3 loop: CASSQEQLGDEQYF. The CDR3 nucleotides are TGCGCCAGCAGCCAAGAGCAGCTGGGGGACGAGCAGTACTTC.

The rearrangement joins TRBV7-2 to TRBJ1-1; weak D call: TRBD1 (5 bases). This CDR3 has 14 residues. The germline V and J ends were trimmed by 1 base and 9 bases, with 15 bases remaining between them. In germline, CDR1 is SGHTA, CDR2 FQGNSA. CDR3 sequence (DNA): TGTGCCAGCAGCTTAGTGGGGACCTCAGGGAAAGCTTTCTTT. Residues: CASSLVGTSGKAFF.

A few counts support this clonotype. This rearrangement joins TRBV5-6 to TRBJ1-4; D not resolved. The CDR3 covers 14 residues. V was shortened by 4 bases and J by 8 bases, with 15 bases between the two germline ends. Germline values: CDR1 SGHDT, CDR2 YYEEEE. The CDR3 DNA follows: TGTGCCAGCAGCGACACAAGCTCTTCCGAAAAACTGTTTTTT. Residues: CASSDTSSSEKLFF.

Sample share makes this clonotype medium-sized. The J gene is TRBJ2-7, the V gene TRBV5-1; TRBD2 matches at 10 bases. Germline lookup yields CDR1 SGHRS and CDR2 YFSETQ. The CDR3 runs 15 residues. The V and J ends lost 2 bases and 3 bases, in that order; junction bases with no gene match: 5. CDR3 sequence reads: CASSFLLAGNYEQYF. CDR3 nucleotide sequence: TGCGCCAGCAGCTTTCTACTAGCGGGAAACTACGAGCAGTACTTC. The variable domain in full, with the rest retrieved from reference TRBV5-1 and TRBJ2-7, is KAGVTQTPRYLIKTRGQQVTLSCSPISGHRSVSWYQQTPGQGLQFLFEYFSETQRNKGNFPGRFSGRQFSNSRSEMNVSTLELGDSALYLCASSFLLAGNYEQYFGPGTRLTVT.

CDR3 sequence (DNA): TGCAGTGCTAGTCCCCGGGACAGGGGGTCCTACGAGCAGTACTTC. The encoded protein is CSASPRDRGSYEQYF. The rearrangement links TRBV20-1 to TRBJ2-7, with TRBD1 matching 11 bases. Germline CDR1 reads DFQATT; CDR2 reads SNEGSKA (reference sequence). Trimming cost V 3 bases and J 1 base; bases outside gene matches: 5. CDR3 length equals 15 residues.

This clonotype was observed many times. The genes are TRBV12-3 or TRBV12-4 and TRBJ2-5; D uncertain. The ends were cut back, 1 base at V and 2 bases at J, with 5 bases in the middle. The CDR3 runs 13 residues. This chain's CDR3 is CASSLDQQETQYF. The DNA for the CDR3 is TGTGCCAGCAGTTTAGACCAACAAGAGACCCAGTACTTC.

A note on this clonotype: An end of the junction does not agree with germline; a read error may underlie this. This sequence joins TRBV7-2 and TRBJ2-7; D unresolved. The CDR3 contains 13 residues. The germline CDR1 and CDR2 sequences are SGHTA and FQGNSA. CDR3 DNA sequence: TGTGCCAGCAGTTTTGCGAGGTCCTATGAGCAGTACTTC. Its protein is CASSFARSYEQYF.

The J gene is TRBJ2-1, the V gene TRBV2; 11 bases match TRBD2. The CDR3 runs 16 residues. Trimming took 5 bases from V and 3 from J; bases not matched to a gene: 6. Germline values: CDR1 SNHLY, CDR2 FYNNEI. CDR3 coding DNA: TGTGCCAGCAGTCGCCACGGGACTAGCGGCTACAATGAGCAGTTCTTC. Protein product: CASSRHGTSGYNEQFF.

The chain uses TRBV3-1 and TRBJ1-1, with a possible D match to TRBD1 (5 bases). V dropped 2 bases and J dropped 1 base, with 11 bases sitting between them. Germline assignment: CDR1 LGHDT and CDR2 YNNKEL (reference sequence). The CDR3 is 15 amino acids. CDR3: CASSQSSGGNTEAFF. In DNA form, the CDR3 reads TGTGCCAGCAGCCAATCCTCTGGGGGGAACACTGAAGCTTTCTTT.

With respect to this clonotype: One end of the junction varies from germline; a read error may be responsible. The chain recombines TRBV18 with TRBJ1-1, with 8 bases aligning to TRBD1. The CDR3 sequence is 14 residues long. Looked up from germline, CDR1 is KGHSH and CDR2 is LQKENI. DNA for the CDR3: TGTGTCAGCTCTCTCAGGGGGCGGGACACTGAAGCTTTCTTT. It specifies CVSSLRGRDTEAFF.

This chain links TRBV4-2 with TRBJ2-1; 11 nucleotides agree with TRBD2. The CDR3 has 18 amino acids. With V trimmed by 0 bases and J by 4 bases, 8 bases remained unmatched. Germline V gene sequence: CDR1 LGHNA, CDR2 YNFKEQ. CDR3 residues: CASSQEAAGTSGYNEQFF. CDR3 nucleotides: TGTGCCAGCAGCCAAGAGGCCGCCGGGACTAGCGGATACAATGAGCAGTTCTTC.

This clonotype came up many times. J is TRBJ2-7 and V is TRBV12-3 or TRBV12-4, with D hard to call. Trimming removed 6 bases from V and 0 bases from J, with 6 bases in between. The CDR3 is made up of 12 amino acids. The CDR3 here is CASSPRSYEQYF. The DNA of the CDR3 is TGTGCCAGCAGCCCTCGCTCCTACGAGCAGTACTTC.

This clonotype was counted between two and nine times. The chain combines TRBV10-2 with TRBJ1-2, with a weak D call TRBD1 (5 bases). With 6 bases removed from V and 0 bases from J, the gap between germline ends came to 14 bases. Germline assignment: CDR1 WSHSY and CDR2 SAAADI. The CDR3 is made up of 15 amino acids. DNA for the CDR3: TGCGCCAGCAGCCGACAGAGTAGACCTAACTATGGCTACACCTTC. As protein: CASSRQSRPNYGYTF.

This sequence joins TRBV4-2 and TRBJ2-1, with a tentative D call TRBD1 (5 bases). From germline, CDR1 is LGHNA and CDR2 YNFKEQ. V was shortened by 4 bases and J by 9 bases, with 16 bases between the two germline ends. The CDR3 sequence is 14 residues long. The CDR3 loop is CASSPTQGLPEQFF. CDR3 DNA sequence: TGTGCCAGCAGCCCGACCCAGGGCCTCCCTGAGCAGTTCTTC.

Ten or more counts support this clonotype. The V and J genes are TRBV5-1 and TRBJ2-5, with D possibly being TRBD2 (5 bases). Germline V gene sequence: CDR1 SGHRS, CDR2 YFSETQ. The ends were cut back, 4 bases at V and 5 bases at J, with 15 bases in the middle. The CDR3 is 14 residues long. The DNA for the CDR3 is TGCGCCAGCAGCCCTTCAGGCACGGGGGAGACCCAGTACTTC. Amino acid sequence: CASSPSGTGETQYF.

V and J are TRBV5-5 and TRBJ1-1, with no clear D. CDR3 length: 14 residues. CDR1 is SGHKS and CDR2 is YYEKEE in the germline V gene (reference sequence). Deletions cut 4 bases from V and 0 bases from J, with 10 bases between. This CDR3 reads CASSQTSVNTEAFF. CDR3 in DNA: TGTGCCAGCAGCCAAACTTCGGTGAACACTGAAGCTTTCTTT. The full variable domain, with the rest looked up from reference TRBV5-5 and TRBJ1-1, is DAGVTQSPTHLIKTRGQQVTLRCSPISGHKSVSWYQQVLGQGPQFIFQYYEKEERGRGNFPDRFSARQFPNYSSELNVNALLLGDSALYLCASSQTSVNTEAFFGQGTRLTVV.

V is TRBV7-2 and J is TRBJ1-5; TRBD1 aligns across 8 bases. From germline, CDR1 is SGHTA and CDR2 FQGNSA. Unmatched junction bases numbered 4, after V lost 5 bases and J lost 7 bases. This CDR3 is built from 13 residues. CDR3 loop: CASSIQGEQPQHF. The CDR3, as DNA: TGTGCCAGCAGCATACAGGGGGAGCAGCCCCAGCATTTT.

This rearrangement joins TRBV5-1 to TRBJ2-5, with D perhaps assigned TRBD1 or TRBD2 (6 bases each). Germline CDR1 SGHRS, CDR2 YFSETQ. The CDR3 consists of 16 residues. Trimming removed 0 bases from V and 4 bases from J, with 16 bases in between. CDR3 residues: CASSLVGGNAGETQYF. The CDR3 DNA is TGCGCCAGCAGCTTGGTGGGGGGCAACGCGGGAGAGACCCAGTACTTC.

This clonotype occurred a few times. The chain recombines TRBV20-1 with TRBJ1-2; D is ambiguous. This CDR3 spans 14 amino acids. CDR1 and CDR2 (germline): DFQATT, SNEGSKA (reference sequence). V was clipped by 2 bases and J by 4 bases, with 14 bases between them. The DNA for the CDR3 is TGCAGTGCTAGATTGGGCATCAGCCCCTATGGCTACACCTTC. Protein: CSARLGISPYGYTF.